This TCR beta chain was obtained from a study of early T cells in non-severe SARS-CoV-2 infection. Across the study: Sequenced bulk RNA came from whole blood that was unsorted, and chains were unpaired. Study findings and constraints: A preference for anti-spike CD8 responses marked VDJdb matching, which missed private and CD4 specificities.

This clonotype was seen at least ten times. The antigen remains unidentified. The TCR library protocol was used to attach unique molecular identifiers. These identifiers were attached to individual cDNA molecules. In TCRdb, the 5' RACE reads were re-called with MiXCR into one record per CDR3 protein. The sample lists about 100,000 distinct CDR3 sequences, roughly 13% seen once, with approximately 2.4% in the top ten. Trimming removed 5 bases from V and 2 bases from J; junction bases left unmatched: 6. The CDR3 has 15 amino acids. CDR1 DFQATT and CDR2 SNEGSKA come from the germline V gene (reference sequence).

The specimen sequenced was whole blood. The clonotype was recovered from an adult who was a healthcare worker with PCR-confirmed SARS-CoV-2 infection or an uninfected control (not recorded which). This chain connects TRBV20-1 to TRBJ2-7; 13 nucleotides align to TRBD2. The CDR3 DNA reads TGCAGTGCTTCGCGACTAGCGGGGGGCCCCTACGAGCAGTACTTC. Translating it yields CSASRLAGGPYEQYF.